Listed here is a single TCR beta chain. Time point: peripheral blood 6 weeks after treatment start. Patient disease was locally advanced or metastatic urothelial carcinoma. The authors spiked synthetic TCR analog templates into each PCR. TCRdb keeps only in-frame clones here, not all; method: immunoSEQ multiplex PCR. This table has under 70,000 clones, roughly 90% appearing once. These data originate in a study of PD-L1 blockade in urothelial cancer. About the research overall: Bladder-origin urothelial cancer in males covered about 90% of the roughly 30 patients.

The input for sequencing was PBMCs, taken around atezolizumab (anti-PD-L1) treatment. This TCR came from a man aged 55 to 70 with urothelial cancer.

The CDR3 bases are TGTGCCAGCAGTTTAACCGGGACTAGCGGTTACAATGAGCAGTTCTTC. As protein: CASSLTGTSGYNEQFF. This chain links TRBV27 with TRBJ2-1, with 11 nucleotides matching TRBD2. With 2 bases clipped from V and 4 bases from J, the junction kept 4 bases outside the gene matches. Per germline, CDR1 MNHEY and CDR2 SMNVEV (reference sequence). The CDR3 has 16 amino acids.